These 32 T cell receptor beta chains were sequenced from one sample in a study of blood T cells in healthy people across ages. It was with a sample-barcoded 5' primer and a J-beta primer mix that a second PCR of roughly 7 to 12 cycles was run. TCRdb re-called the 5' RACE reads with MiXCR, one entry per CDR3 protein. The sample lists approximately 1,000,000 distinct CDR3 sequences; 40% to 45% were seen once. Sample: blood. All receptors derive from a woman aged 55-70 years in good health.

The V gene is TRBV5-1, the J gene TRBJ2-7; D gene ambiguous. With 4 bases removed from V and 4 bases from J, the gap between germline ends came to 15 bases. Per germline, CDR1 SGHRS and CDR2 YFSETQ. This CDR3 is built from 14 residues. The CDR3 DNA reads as TGCGCCAGCAGCGGAATGACACGTGGGTACGAGCAGTACTTC. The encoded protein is CASSGMTRGYEQYF.

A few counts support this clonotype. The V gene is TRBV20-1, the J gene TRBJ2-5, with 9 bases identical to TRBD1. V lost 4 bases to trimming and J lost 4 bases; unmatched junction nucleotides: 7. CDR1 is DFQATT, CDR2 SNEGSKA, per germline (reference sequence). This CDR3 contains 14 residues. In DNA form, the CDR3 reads TGCAGTGCTATTTTCGGGACAGGGTTAGAGACCCAGTACTTC. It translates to CSAIFGTGLETQYF.

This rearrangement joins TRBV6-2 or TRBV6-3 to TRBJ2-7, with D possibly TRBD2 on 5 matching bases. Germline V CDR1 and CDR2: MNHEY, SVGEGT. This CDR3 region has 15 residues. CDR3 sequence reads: CTGSYLALPSYEQYF. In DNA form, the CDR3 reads TGTACCGGCAGTTACTTAGCGCTTCCCTCCTACGAGCAGTACTTC.

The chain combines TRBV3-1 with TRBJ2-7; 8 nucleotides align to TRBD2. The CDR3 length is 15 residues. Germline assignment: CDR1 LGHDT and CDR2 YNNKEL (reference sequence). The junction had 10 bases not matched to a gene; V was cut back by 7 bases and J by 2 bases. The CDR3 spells CASTLSGGLAYEQYF. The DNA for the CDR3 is TGTGCCAGCACCCTCAGCGGGGGCCTTGCCTACGAGCAGTACTTC.

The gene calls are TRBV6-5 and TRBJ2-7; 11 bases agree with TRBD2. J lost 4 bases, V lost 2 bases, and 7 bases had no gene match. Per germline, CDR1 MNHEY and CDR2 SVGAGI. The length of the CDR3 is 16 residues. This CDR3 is CASSYRGLAETYEQYF. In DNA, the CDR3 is TGTGCCAGCAGTTACCGGGGACTAGCGGAAACGTACGAGCAGTACTTC.

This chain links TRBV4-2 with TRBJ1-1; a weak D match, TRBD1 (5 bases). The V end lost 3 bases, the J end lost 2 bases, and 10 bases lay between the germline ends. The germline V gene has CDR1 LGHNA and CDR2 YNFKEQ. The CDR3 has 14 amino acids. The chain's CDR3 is CASSQTTANTEAFF. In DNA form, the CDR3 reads TGTGCCAGCAGCCAGACGACAGCTAACACTGAAGCTTTCTTT.

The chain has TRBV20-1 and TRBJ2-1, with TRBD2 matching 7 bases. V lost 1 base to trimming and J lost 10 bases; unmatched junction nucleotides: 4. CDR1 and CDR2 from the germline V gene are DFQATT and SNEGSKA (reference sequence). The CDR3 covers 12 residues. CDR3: CSARVVGREQFF. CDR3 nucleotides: TGCAGTGCTAGAGTTGTCGGGAGGGAGCAGTTCTTC.

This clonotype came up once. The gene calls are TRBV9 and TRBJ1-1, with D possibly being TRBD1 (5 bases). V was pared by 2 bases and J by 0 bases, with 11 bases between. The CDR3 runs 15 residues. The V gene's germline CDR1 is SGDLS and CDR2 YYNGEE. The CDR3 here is CASSVGGFMNTEAFF. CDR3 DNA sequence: TGTGCCAGCAGCGTTGGGGGGTTCATGAACACTGAAGCTTTCTTT.

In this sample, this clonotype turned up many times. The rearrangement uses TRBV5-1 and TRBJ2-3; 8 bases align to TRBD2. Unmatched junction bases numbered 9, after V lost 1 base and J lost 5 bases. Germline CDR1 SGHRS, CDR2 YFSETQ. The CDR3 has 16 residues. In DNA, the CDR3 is TGCGCCAGCAGCTTGCGTGGTAGCGGGACTGGAGATACGCAGTATTTT. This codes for CASSLRGSGTGDTQYF.

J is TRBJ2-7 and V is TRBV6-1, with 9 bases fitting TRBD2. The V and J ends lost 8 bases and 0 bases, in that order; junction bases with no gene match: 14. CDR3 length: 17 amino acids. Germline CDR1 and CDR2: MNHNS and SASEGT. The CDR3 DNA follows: TGTGCCAGCGAGGGGAGGATAGCGGGAGATTTCTCCTACGAGCAGTACTTC. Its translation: CASEGRIAGDFSYEQYF.

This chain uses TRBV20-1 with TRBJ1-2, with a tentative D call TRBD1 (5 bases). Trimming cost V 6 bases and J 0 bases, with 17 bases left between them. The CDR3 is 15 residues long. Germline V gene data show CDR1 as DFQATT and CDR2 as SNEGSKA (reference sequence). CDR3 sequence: CSASVWAGPNYGYTF. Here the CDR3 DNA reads TGCAGTGCCTCTGTTTGGGCAGGGCCTAACTATGGCTACACCTTC.

The CDR3 protein is CASSSEGGIGEQFF. CDR3 nucleotide sequence: TGCGCCAGCAGCTCGGAGGGAGGCATTGGGGAGCAGTTCTTC. The J gene is TRBJ2-1, the V gene TRBV5-1; tentatively, D is TRBD2 (6 bases). The V gene lost 3 bases and the J gene lost 10 bases, with 17 bases spanning the gap. CDR1 and CDR2 from the germline V gene are SGHRS and YFSETQ. This CDR3 has 14 residues.

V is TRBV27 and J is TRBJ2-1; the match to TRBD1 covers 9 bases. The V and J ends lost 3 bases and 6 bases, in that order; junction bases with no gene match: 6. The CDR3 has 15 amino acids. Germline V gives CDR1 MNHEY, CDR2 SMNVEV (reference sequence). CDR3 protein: CASSLSGQGGNEQFF. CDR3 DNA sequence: TGTGCCAGCAGTTTGTCGGGACAGGGTGGCAATGAGCAGTTCTTC.

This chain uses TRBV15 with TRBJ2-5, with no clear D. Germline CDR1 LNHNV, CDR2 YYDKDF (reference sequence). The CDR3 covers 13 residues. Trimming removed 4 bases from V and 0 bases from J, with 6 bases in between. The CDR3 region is CATSKTYQETQYF. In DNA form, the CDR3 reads TGTGCCACCAGCAAAACATACCAAGAGACCCAGTACTTC.

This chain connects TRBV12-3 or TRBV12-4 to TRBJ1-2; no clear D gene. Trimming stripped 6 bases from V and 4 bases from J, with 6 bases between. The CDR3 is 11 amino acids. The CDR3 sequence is CASRDFYGYTF. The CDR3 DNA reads TGTGCCAGCAGAGATTTCTATGGCTACACCTTC.

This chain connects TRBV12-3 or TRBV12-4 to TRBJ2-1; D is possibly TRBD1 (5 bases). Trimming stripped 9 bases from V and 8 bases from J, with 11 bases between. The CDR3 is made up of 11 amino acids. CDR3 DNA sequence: TGTGCCAGGACAGCCGGCGATGAGCAGTTCTTC. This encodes CARTAGDEQFF.

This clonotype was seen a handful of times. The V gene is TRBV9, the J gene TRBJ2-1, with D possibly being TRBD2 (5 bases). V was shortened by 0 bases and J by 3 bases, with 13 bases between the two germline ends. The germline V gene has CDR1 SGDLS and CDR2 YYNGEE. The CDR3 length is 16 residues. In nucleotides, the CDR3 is TGTGCCAGCAGCGTAGTCCCGGGCGGGCACTACAATGAGCAGTTCTTC. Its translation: CASSVVPGGHYNEQFF.

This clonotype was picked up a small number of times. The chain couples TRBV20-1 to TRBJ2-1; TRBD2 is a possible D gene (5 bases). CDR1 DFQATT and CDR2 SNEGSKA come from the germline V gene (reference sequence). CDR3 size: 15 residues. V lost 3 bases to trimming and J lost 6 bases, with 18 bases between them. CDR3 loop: CSARPRLRTGNEQFF. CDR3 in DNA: TGCAGTGCTAGGCCACGACTACGGACGGGCAATGAGCAGTTCTTC.

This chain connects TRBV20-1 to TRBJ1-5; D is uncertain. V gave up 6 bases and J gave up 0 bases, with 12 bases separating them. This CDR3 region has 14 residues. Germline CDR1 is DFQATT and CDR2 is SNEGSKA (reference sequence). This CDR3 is CSAIDHVSNQPQHF. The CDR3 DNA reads TGCAGTGCGATAGACCATGTTAGCAATCAGCCCCAGCATTTT.

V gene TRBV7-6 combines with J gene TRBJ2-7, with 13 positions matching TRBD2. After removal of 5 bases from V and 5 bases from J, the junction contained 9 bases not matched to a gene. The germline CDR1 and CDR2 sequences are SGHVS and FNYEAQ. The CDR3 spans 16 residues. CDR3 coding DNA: TGTGCCAGCAGCGGGACTAGCGGGAAACATTGGGACGAGCAGTACTTC. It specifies CASSGTSGKHWDEQYF.

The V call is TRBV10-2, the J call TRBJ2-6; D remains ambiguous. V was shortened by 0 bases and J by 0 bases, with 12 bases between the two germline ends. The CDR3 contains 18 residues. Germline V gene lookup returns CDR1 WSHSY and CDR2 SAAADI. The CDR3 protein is CASSESMDGSSGANVLTF. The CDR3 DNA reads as TGCGCCAGCAGTGAGTCGATGGACGGAAGCTCTGGGGCCAACGTCCTGACTTTC.

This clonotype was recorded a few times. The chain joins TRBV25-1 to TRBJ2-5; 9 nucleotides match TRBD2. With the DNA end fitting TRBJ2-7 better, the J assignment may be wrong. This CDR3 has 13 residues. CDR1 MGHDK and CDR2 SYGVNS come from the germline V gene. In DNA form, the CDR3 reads TGTGCCATCTCAAGGGCGGGAGGGTACGAGCAGTACTTC. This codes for CAISRAGGYEQYF.

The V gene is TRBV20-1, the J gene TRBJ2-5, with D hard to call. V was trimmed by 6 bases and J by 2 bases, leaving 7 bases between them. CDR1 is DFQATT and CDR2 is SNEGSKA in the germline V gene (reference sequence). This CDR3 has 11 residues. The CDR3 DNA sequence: TGCAGTGCAGGGCTACAAGAGACCCAGTACTTC. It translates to CSAGLQETQYF.

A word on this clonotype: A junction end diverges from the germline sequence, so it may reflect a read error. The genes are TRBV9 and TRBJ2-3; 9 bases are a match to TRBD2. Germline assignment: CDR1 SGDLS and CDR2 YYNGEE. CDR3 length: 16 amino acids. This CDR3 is CASSVGTSESTDAQYF. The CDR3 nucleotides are TGTGCCAGCAGCGTAGGGACTAGCGAATCCACAGATGCGCAGTATTTT.

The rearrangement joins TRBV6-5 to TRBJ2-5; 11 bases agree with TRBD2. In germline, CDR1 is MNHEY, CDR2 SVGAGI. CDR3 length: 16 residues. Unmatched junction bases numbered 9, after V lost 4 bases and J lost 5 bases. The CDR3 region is CASSSRTSGLSETQYF. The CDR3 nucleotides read TGTGCCAGCAGTTCGCGGACTAGCGGGCTTTCGGAGACCCAGTACTTC.

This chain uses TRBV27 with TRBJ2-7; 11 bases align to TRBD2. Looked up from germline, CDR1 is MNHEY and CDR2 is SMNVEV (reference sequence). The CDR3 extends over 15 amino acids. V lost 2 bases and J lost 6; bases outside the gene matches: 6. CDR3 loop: CASSLALAGVCEQYF. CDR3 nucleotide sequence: TGTGCCAGCAGTTTAGCACTAGCGGGAGTCTGCGAGCAGTACTTC.

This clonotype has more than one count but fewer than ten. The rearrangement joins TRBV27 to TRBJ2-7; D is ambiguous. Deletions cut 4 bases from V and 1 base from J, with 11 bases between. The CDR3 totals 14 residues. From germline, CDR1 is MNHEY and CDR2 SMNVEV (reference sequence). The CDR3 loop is CASSSRTISYEQYF. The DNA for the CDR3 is TGTGCCAGCAGTTCCCGGACGATTTCCTACGAGCAGTACTTC.

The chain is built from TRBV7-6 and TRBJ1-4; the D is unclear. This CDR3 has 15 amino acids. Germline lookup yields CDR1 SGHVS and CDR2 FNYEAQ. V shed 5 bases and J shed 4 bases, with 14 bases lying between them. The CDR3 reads CASSPAPGVNEKLFF. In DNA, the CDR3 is TGTGCCAGCAGCCCCGCTCCGGGAGTTAATGAAAAACTGTTTTTT.

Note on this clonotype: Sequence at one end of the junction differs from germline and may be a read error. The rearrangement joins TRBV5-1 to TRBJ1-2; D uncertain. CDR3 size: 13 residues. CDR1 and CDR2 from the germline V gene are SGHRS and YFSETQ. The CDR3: CASSREFSYGCTF. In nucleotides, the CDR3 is TGCGCCAGCAGCCGGGAGTTTAGCTATGGCTGCACCTTC.

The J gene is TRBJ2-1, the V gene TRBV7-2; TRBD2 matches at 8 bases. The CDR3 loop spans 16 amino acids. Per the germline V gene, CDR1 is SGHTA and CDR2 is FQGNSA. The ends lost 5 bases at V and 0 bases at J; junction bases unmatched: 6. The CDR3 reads CASSGSGSDSYNEQFF. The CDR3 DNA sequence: TGTGCCAGCAGCGGGAGCGGGAGCGACTCCTACAATGAGCAGTTCTTC.

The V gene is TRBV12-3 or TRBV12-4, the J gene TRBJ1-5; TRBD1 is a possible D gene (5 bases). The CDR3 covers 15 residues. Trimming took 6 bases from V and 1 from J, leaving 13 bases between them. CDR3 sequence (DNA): TGTGCCAGCAGGCCCGGGACCGGGAGCAATCAGCCCCAGCATTTT. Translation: CASRPGTGSNQPQHF.

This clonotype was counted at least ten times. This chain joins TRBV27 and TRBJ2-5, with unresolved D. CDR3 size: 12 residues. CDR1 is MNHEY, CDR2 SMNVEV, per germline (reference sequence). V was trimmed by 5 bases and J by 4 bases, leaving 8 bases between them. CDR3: CASSRIGETQYF. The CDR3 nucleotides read TGTGCCAGCAGTAGGATCGGAGAGACCCAGTACTTC.